Below are 32 T cell receptor beta chains sequenced from a single sample in a study of PD-L1 blockade in urothelial cancer. The protocol was immunoSEQ multiplex PCR, while the TCRdb copy is restricted to in-frame clones and leaves out a portion. The top ten clones hold 3.1% of a sample with tens of thousands of clones, more than 75% of them seen once. The sample in question was PBMCs, obtained around atezolizumab (anti-PD-L1) treatment. These TCRs come from a man over 45 with urothelial cancer.

The chain joins TRBV11-1 to TRBJ2-3, with D tentatively TRBD1 (5 bases). Germline V CDR1 and CDR2: SGHAT, FQDESV (reference sequence). Trimming stripped 6 bases from V and 12 bases from J, with 13 bases between. The CDR3 has 11 residues. The CDR3 DNA is TGTGCCAGCAGGGACCACAGGTCTCAGTATTTT. Its protein product is CASRDHRSQYF.

The chain recombines TRBV29-1 with TRBJ1-1, with D unclear. The CDR3 loop spans 11 amino acids. The V gene lost 4 bases and the J gene lost 1 base, with 4 bases spanning the gap. CDR1 is SQVTM and CDR2 is ANQGSEA in the germline V gene. The CDR3 region has the DNA TGCAGCGTTGGTAAGAACACTGAAGCTTTCTTT. Protein product: CSVGKNTEAFF.

The CDR3 nucleotides are TGTGCCAGCAGCTTAGGGGACAGATACGAGCAGTACTTC. Its protein is CASSLGDRYEQYF. This chain joins TRBV7-2 and TRBJ2-7; 7 nucleotides line up with TRBD1. The germline V gene has CDR1 SGHTA and CDR2 FQGNSA. The CDR3 extends over 13 amino acids. Trimming cost V 1 base and J 4 bases; bases outside gene matches: 1.

V usage is TRBV11-3 and J usage is TRBJ2-7; a possible D gene is TRBD1 (5 bases). The CDR3 consists of 14 residues. The germline CDR1 and CDR2 sequences are SGHNT and YENEEA. V dropped 2 bases and J dropped 2 bases, with 10 bases sitting between them. The chain's CDR3 is CASSLRAGTYEQYF. In nucleotides, the CDR3 is TGTGCCAGCAGCTTAAGGGCAGGGACCTACGAGCAGTACTTC.

The chain employs TRBV7-2 and TRBJ2-2; the D is unclear. From germline, CDR1 is SGHTA and CDR2 FQGNSA. Trimming removed 5 bases at V and 5 bases at J, with 9 bases between. CDR3 size: 13 residues. CDR3 residues: CASSQFQTGELFF. The CDR3 DNA is TGTGCCAGCAGCCAGTTTCAAACCGGGGAGCTGTTTTTT. The variable domain in full, with the rest retrieved from reference TRBV7-2 and TRBJ2-2, is GAGVSQSPSNKVTEKGKDVELRCDPISGHTALYWYRQSLGQGLEFLIYFQGNSAPDKSGLPSDRFSAERTGGSVSTLTIQRTQQEDSAVYLCASSQFQTGELFFGEGSRLTVL.

This clone was found once. The chain recombines TRBV9 with TRBJ2-5; possible D gene TRBD1, 6 bases. Near its end, the DNA agrees better with TRBJ2-7, so the J call may be wrong. CDR3 length: 14 residues. CDR1 and CDR2 (germline): SGDLS, YYNGEE. The CDR3 loop reads CASGAGASSYEQYF. CDR3 bases: TGTGCCAGCGGAGCAGGGGCGTCGTCCTACGAGCAGTACTTC.

The rearrangement links TRBV30 to TRBJ1-2, with 8 bases lining up with TRBD1. From germline, CDR1 is GTSNPN and CDR2 SVGIG (reference sequence). The length of the CDR3 is 13 residues. Trimming removed 2 bases from V and 4 bases from J; junction bases left unmatched: 3. The CDR3 sequence is CAWSSQGGYGYTF. The CDR3 coding sequence is TGTGCCTGGAGTTCACAGGGGGGCTATGGCTACACCTTC.

V gene TRBV7-9 combines with J gene TRBJ2-7; TRBD1 matches 8 bases. The CDR3 runs 17 residues. CDR1 is SEHNR, CDR2 FQNEAQ, per germline (reference sequence). V lost 2 bases to trimming and J lost 0 bases; unmatched junction nucleotides: 9. The chain's CDR3 is CASSLFPDRASSYEQYF. CDR3 bases: TGTGCCAGCAGCTTATTCCCGGACAGGGCCAGCTCCTACGAGCAGTACTTC.

This rearrangement joins TRBV5-6 to TRBJ2-7, with a tentative D call TRBD2 (6 bases). CDR3 size: 14 residues. V was clipped by 4 bases and J by 6 bases, with 17 bases between them. Looked up from germline, CDR1 is SGHDT and CDR2 is YYEEEE. As DNA, the CDR3 is TGTGCCAGCAGCCCCTTGACACGGGGAGGCGAGCAGTACTTC. It encodes CASSPLTRGGEQYF.

This rearrangement joins TRBV2 to TRBJ2-5, with 9 bases matching TRBD2. This CDR3 has 17 residues. V shed 3 bases and J 0 bases; nucleotides not matched to a gene: 8. Germline V gene lookup returns CDR1 SNHLY and CDR2 FYNNEI. The CDR3 reads CASSESLLAGYQETQYF. As DNA, the CDR3 is TGTGCCAGCAGTGAGTCATTGCTAGCGGGGTACCAAGAGACCCAGTACTTC.

This sequence joins TRBV13 and TRBJ1-4; D may be TRBD1 (5 bases). Germline CDR1 is PRHDT and CDR2 is FYEKMQ (reference sequence). This CDR3 is 15 amino acids long. V shed 7 bases and J shed 5 bases, with 17 bases lying between them. In DNA form, the CDR3 reads TGTGCCAGCACCATCTACGACAGTCTAAATGAAAAACTGTTTTTT. This gives the protein CASTIYDSLNEKLFF. The full variable domain, with the rest looked up from reference TRBV13 and TRBJ1-4, is AAGVIQSPRHLIKEKRETATLKCYPIPRHDTVYWYQQGPGQDPQFLISFYEKMQSDKGSIPDRFSAQQFSDYHSELNMSSLELGDSALYFCASTIYDSLNEKLFFGSGTQLSVL.

This chain links TRBV20-1 with TRBJ2-1, with D hard to call. The CDR3 covers 10 residues. The V and J ends lost 2 bases and 7 bases respectively, with 3 bases between them. The germline V gene has CDR1 DFQATT and CDR2 SNEGSKA (reference sequence). As DNA, the CDR3 is TGCAGTGCTAGAATAAATGAGCAGTTCTTC. It yields the protein CSARINEQFF.

The V call is TRBV27, the J call TRBJ2-1; D gene uncertain. The CDR3 runs to 13 residues. Germline values: CDR1 MNHEY, CDR2 SMNVEV (reference sequence). Trimming cost V 10 bases and J 0 bases, with 10 bases left between them. In nucleotides, the CDR3 is TGTGCCACCAAACAGAGCTCCTACAATGAGCAGTTCTTC. Its translation is CATKQSSYNEQFF.

The chain uses TRBV14 and TRBJ2-7; no definite D call. The V end was cut by 0 bases, the J end by 0 bases, with 9 bases between. Germline V gene lookup returns CDR1 SGHDN and CDR2 FVKESK. This CDR3 is 15 amino acids long. This chain's CDR3 is CASSQEINFSYEQYF. The CDR3 DNA reads as TGTGCCAGCAGCCAAGAGATAAACTTCTCCTACGAGCAGTACTTC.

This sequence joins TRBV30 and TRBJ2-2; D gene ambiguous. V was shortened by 5 bases and J by 3 bases, with 7 bases between the two germline ends. CDR1 GTSNPN and CDR2 SVGIG come from the germline V gene (reference sequence). This CDR3 has 12 residues. The CDR3 DNA is TGTGCCTGGTTTGTCTACACCGGGGAGCTGTTTTTT. This sequence encodes CAWFVYTGELFF.

This clone appeared a single time. The rearrangement joins TRBV5-1 to TRBJ2-3; a possible D gene is TRBD1 (5 bases). Trimming removed 7 bases from V and 2 bases from J, with 17 bases in between. Looked up from germline, CDR1 is SGHRS and CDR2 is YFSETQ. The length of the CDR3 is 15 residues. The CDR3 here is CASGMGLLSTDTQYF. DNA of the CDR3: TGCGCCAGCGGGATGGGGCTTCTCTCCACAGATACGCAGTATTTT.

V usage is TRBV5-1 and J usage is TRBJ2-3; 14 positions match TRBD2. Trimming took 6 bases from V and 0 from J; bases not matched to a gene: 3. The CDR3 consists of 16 residues. Looked up from germline, CDR1 is SGHRS and CDR2 is YFSETQ. Here the CDR3 DNA reads TGCGCCAGCAAGACTAGCGGGGGGGCCAGCACAGATACGCAGTATTTT. Protein sequence: CASKTSGGASTDTQYF.

To note about this clone: One junction end disagrees with the germline gene, perhaps due to a read error. V and J are TRBV11-2 and TRBJ2-5; TRBD2 is a possible D gene (6 bases). The CDR3 sequence is 14 residues long. Germline lookup yields CDR1 SGHAT and CDR2 FQNNGV. The chain's CDR3 is CASSLGGVGRPTHF. The CDR3 DNA reads as TGTGCCAGCAGCTTGGGCGGGGTGGGCCGACCGACCCACTTC.

Regarding this clone: The sample carries other DNA sequences with the same CDR3. This chain links TRBV6-5 with TRBJ2-7, with 9 bases matching TRBD1. Germline values: CDR1 MNHEY, CDR2 SVGAGI. The CDR3 totals 13 residues. With 11 bases clipped from V and 0 bases from J, the junction kept 5 bases outside the gene matches. The CDR3 region is CASRTGASYEQYF. The CDR3 nucleotides are TGTGCCTCCCGGACAGGGGCCTCCTACGAGCAGTACTTC.

J is TRBJ1-3 and V is TRBV6-5, with unresolved D. This CDR3 has 16 amino acids. Germline V gene lookup returns CDR1 MNHEY and CDR2 SVGAGI. V lost 4 bases, J lost 0 bases, and 13 bases lay in between. CDR3 coding DNA: TGTGCCAGCAGTTCCCCCAGGACTAACTCTGGAAACACCATATATTTT. It yields the protein CASSSPRTNSGNTIYF.

This clone was seen only once. Written as DNA, the CDR3 is TGCGCCAGCAGCATGGACAGGGGCGATCAGCCCCAGCATTTT. Protein: CASSMDRGDQPQHF. The gene calls are TRBV5-1 and TRBJ1-5; 9 bases agree with TRBD1. The CDR3 totals 14 residues. The V gene end was trimmed by 4 bases and the J gene end by 5 bases; junction bases not matched to a gene: 4. CDR1 and CDR2 (germline): SGHRS, YFSETQ.

This clone was found a few times. The chain has TRBV6-5 and TRBJ1-6; maybe TRBD1 (6 bases). Germline assignment: CDR1 MNHEY and CDR2 SVGAGI. V was pared by 6 bases and J by 5 bases, with 14 bases between. The CDR3 consists of 15 residues. CDR3 bases: TGTGCCAGCAGCATGCTGGGACAAAATAATTCACCCCTCCACTTT. The encoded protein is CASSMLGQNNSPLHF.

The CDR3 here is CAISESGQGGEKLFF. The CDR3 DNA is TGTGCCATCAGTGAGTCGGGGCAGGGTGGTGAAAAACTGTTTTTT. The chain links TRBV10-3 to TRBJ1-4; tentative D call: TRBD1 (5 bases). Germline CDR1 reads ENHRY; CDR2 reads SYGVKD. The V end lost 0 bases, the J end lost 7 bases, and 12 bases lay between the germline ends. This CDR3 spans 15 amino acids.

This clone appeared once. This chain links TRBV7-2 with TRBJ2-3; TRBD2 agrees at 11 bases. Germline loops: CDR1 SGHTA, CDR2 FQGNSA. J was trimmed by 9 bases and V by 2 bases; bases with no gene match: 7. This CDR3 spans 15 amino acids. CDR3 residues: CASSLTRLAGRTQYF. The CDR3 nucleotides read TGTGCCAGCAGCTTAACCAGACTAGCGGGAAGGACGCAGTATTTT.

In its sample, this clone was seen a few times. This sequence joins TRBV6-4 and TRBJ2-1, with no clear D. CDR1 is MRHNA and CDR2 is SNTAGT in the germline V gene. Trimming took off 4 bases at V and 11 bases at J, with 15 bases between the two ends. The CDR3 spans 13 residues. CDR3 sequence reads: CASSGLRGTQQFF. DNA of the CDR3: TGTGCCAGCAGTGGGCTACGCGGAACCCAGCAGTTCTTC.

The rearrangement joins TRBV18 to TRBJ1-4, with 10 bases fitting TRBD1. Germline CDR1 KGHSH, CDR2 LQKENI. The CDR3 totals 14 residues. J gave up 7 bases and V 1 base, and 0 bases lay outside the gene matches. DNA for the CDR3: TGTGCCAGCTCACCACGACAGGGGGCTGAAAAACTGTTTTTT. This sequence encodes CASSPRQGAEKLFF.

As DNA, the CDR3 is TGTGCCAGCAGCGCCTACAGGGCTAGCCCCTACAATGAGCAGTTCTTC. It codes for CASSAYRASPYNEQFF. The genes are TRBV11-3 and TRBJ2-1, with D perhaps TRBD1 (6 bases). Looked up from germline, CDR1 is SGHNT and CDR2 is YENEEA. CDR3 length: 16 residues. Trimming shortened V by 5 bases and J by 2 bases, and 16 bases separated the two germline ends.

The rearrangement links TRBV4-3 to TRBJ2-5; 9 positions agree with TRBD1. Germline V gene data show CDR1 as LGHNA and CDR2 as YSLEER. Trimming cost V 1 base and J 5 bases; bases outside gene matches: 5. CDR3 length: 15 residues. The CDR3 DNA reads as TGCGCCAGCAGCCAAGGGACAGGGGATGGGGAGACCCAGTACTTC. Amino acids: CASSQGTGDGETQYF.

V and J are TRBV18 and TRBJ2-1, with D uncertain. The CDR3 covers 12 residues. Germline CDR1 is KGHSH and CDR2 is LQKENI. Trimming pared 1 base from V and 6 bases from J, leaving 4 bases between. Here the CDR3 reads CASSPQSNEQFF. CDR3 coding DNA: TGTGCCAGCTCACCACAGAGCAATGAGCAGTTCTTC.

V and J are TRBV27 and TRBJ1-5; D is ambiguous. This CDR3 has 15 amino acids. V dropped 3 bases and J dropped 1 base, with 10 bases sitting between them. Germline V gene lookup returns CDR1 MNHEY and CDR2 SMNVEV (reference sequence). The CDR3 protein is CASSFVAESNQPQHF. CDR3 nucleotide sequence: TGTGCCAGCAGTTTTGTGGCGGAAAGCAATCAGCCCCAGCATTTT.

This rearrangement joins TRBV28 to TRBJ2-7; 7 nucleotides agree with TRBD2. J lost 0 bases, V lost 5 bases, and 7 bases had no gene match. This CDR3 contains 15 residues. Germline CDR1 reads MDHEN; CDR2 reads SYDVKM. In DNA, the CDR3 is TGTGCCAGCAGTGTTATGGGCGGGAGCTCCTACGAGCAGTACTTC. Residues: CASSVMGGSSYEQYF.

This clone has a handful of counts. The chain links TRBV5-1 to TRBJ1-2, with 12 bases fitting TRBD1. The CDR3 totals 15 residues. Trimming took 2 bases from V and 8 from J; bases not matched to a gene: 7. In germline, CDR1 is SGHRS, CDR2 YFSETQ. The CDR3 here is CASSFQGQGAEGYTF. In DNA form, the CDR3 reads TGCGCCAGCAGCTTCCAGGGACAGGGGGCTGAAGGCTACACCTTC. Based on the CDR3 plus reference TRBV5-1 and TRBJ1-2, the full variable domain is KAGVTQTPRYLIKTRGQQVTLSCSPISGHRSVSWYQQTPGQGLQFLFEYFSETQRNKGNFPGRFSGRQFSNSRSEMNVSTLELGDSALYLCASSFQGQGAEGYTFGSGTRLTVV.